This is a list of T cell receptor beta chains from one sample in a study of T cell repertoires in cytomegalovirus infection. Each CDR3 protein gets one entry after TCRdb re-called the reads with MiXCR. The sample includes almost 300,000 distinct CDR3 sequences, roughly a tenth of them seen just once. Sequencing used PBMCs. The receptors here all came from a human donor in good health (CMV status not recorded). Some clones in this sample may be carry-over from other donors' samples. Each CDR3 is given with its conserved first and last residue. The D gene is left open where the match is weak. For some rows the clone size is stated as once, few or many, or as a class when expanded; others skip it.

j_call clone_size v_call d_call cdr3_aa cdr3_nt
TRBJ1-1 many TRBV12-3/TRBV12-4 TRBD1 CASTKGARTEAFF TGTGCCAGCACTAAGGGGGCGAGAACTGAAGCTTTCTTT
TRBJ1-1 many TRBV28 TRBD1 CASSLRDRAFNTEAFF TGTGCCAGCAGTTTACGGGACAGGGCGTTCAACACTGAAGCTTTCTTT
TRBJ2-5 few TRBV11-3 NA CASSLGLGGAETQYF TGTGCCAGCAGCTTAGGGCTCGGCGGGGCGGAGACCCAGTACTTC
TRBJ2-2 NA TRBV19 NA CASSTRDQTGELFF TGTGCCAGTAGTACTCGGGACCAGACCGGGGAGCTGTTTTTT
TRBJ2-3 NA TRBV29-1 TRBD2 CSLSGGRSTDTQYF TGCAGCCTTAGCGGGGGGCGTAGCACAGATACGCAGTATTTT
TRBJ2-2 few TRBV2 NA CASSPGAGRTGELFF TGTGCCAGCAGCCCTGGTGCGGGGCGGACCGGGGAGCTGTTTTTT
TRBJ2-3 many TRBV12-3/TRBV12-4 NA CASSPKKGTDTQYF TGTGCCAGCAGTCCCAAAAAAGGCACAGATACGCAGTATTTT
TRBJ2-7 NA TRBV5-1 NA CASSFSGPTYEQYF TGCGCCAGCAGCTTTTCTGGACCGACCTACGAGCAGTACTTC
TRBJ2-3 few TRBV20-1 TRBD2 CSGERPSGGSTDTQYF TGCAGTGGGGAGAGGCCCAGCGGGGGGTCCACAGATACGCAGTATTTT
TRBJ2-3 many TRBV7-8 TRBD2 CAIRGGFTDTQYF TGTGCCATCCGGGGGGGTTTCACAGATACGCAGTATTTT
TRBJ1-1 many TRBV7-6 NA CASSLEKGRAFF TGTGCCAGCAGCCTAGAAAAGGGTCGGGCTTTCTTT
TRBJ2-1 many TRBV6-6 NA CASSPEGRPYNEQFF TGTGCCAGCAGTCCTGAGGGACGGCCCTACAATGAGCAGTTCTTC
TRBJ2-1 many TRBV25-1 TRBD1 CASSARDRGEQFF TGTGCCAGCAGTGCCCGGGACAGGGGGGAGCAGTTCTTC
TRBJ2-3 few TRBV9 NA CASSPRTRVADTQYF TGTGCCAGCAGCCCCCGAACCAGGGTGGCAGATACGCAGTATTTT
TRBJ1-6 many TRBV7-9 NA CASSIERNSPLHF TGTGCCAGCAGCATTGAAAGGAATTCACCCCTCCACTTT
TRBJ2-3 few TRBV6-1 TRBD2 CASTPRRGTSGGRDTQYF TGTGCCAGCACCCCCCGTCGCGGGACTAGCGGGGGGCGAGATACGCAGTATTTT
TRBJ1-2 many TRBV7-2 TRBD1 CASSFSMGQGAITNYGYTF TGTGCCAGCAGCTTCTCTATGGGACAGGGGGCCATTACTAACTATGGCTACACCTTC
TRBJ1-3 many TRBV2 NA CASSEALTLAGNTIYF TGTGCCAGCAGTGAAGCTTTGACTTTAGCTGGAAACACCATATATTTT
TRBJ2-3 many TRBV7-9 NA CASSSTGGSSTDTQYF TGTGCCAGCAGCTCCACCGGGGGTTCTAGCACAGATACGCAGTATTTT
TRBJ2-3 many TRBV20-1 NA CSAREGGTDTQYF TGCAGTGCTAGGGAAGGGGGCACAGATACGCAGTATTTT
TRBJ2-3 NA TRBV20-1 NA CSAERTGTDTQYF TGCAGTGCGGAGCGTACGGGGACAGATACGCAGTATTTT
TRBJ1-1 few TRBV20-1 TRBD1 CSARPGTGRMNTEAFF TGCAGTGCTAGGCCCGGGACAGGGAGGATGAACACTGAAGCTTTCTTT
TRBJ1-2 many TRBV28 TRBD1 CASDRDSPNYGYTF TGTGCCAGCGACCGGGACAGCCCTAACTATGGCTACACCTTC
TRBJ1-1 NA TRBV14 TRBD1 CASTQTGTTEAFF TGTGCCAGCACGCAGACAGGGACCACTGAAGCTTTCTTT
TRBJ1-1 many TRBV7-9 NA CASSLSARTEAFF TGTGCCAGCAGCTTAAGTGCCCGGACTGAAGCTTTCTTT
TRBJ2-5 many TRBV7-2 TRBD1 CASSLRDRDWETQYF TGTGCCAGCAGCCTACGGGACAGAGATTGGGAGACCCAGTACTTC
TRBJ1-1 many TRBV4-2 NA CASSRTGVEGRAFF TGTGCCAGCAGCCGAACCGGGGTGGAGGGTAGAGCTTTCTTT
TRBJ2-5 many TRBV7-9 NA CASSPPQAETQYF TGTGCCAGCAGCCCCCCACAAGCGGAGACCCAGTACTTC
TRBJ2-6 many TRBV5-1 NA CASSKNSGANVLTF TGCGCCAGCAGCAAAAACTCTGGGGCCAACGTCCTGACTTTC
TRBJ2-2 many TRBV20-1 NA CSAIQVLNTGELFF TGCAGTGCTATACAGGTCTTGAACACCGGGGAGCTGTTTTTT
TRBJ1-2 many TRBV12-3/TRBV12-4 NA CASSEQGNYGYTF TGTGCCAGCAGTGAACAGGGAAACTATGGCTACACCTTC
TRBJ1-2 many TRBV19 NA CASSGARFLHGYTF TGTGCCAGTAGTGGGGCAAGATTCCTTCATGGCTACACCTTC
TRBJ2-3 many TRBV7-2 NA CASSFYGGPGTDTQYF TGTGCCAGCAGCTTCTACGGGGGGCCGGGCACAGATACGCAGTATTTT
TRBJ2-3 many TRBV2 NA CASMGRGYTQYF TGTGCCAGCATGGGCAGGGGTTATACGCAGTATTTT
TRBJ2-5 NA TRBV19 NA CASSLGYEETQYF TGTGCCAGTAGTCTAGGCTACGAAGAGACCCAGTACTTC